The TCR beta chain under discussion was sequenced for a study of shared clonotypes between healthy human individuals. As regards this clone: Within the sample, other DNA sequences also encode this same CDR3.

The table came from immunoSEQ multiplex PCR; TCRdb's copy has only in-frame clones and leaves some out. The data contain over 950,000 clones, 77% of them seen just once; the ten biggest clones take up roughly 0.83%. The sample was memory CD4+ T cells from PBMCs. Subset specified: CD45RA-negative fraction. The clonotype comes from a young man in good health. Some clones in this sample may be carry-over from other donors' samples.

The CDR3 DNA is TGTGCCAGCAGTCTCCCAGGGACAGCTACCTACGAGCAGTACTTC. This translates into CASSLPGTATYEQYF. The chain is built from TRBV27 and TRBJ2-7; 7 nucleotides line up with TRBD1. Germline V gene data show CDR1 as MNHEY and CDR2 as SMNVEV (reference sequence). After removal of 5 bases from V and 2 bases from J, the junction contained 9 bases not matched to a gene. This CDR3 has 15 amino acids.